These T cell receptor beta chains were read from a single sample in a study of cytomegalovirus exposure and HLA in healthy donors. The protocol was immunoSEQ multiplex PCR, while the TCRdb copy is restricted to in-frame clones and leaves out a portion. The sample has over 150,000 clones; about 74% are singletons. Sequencing was carried out using PBMCs. Every receptor here comes from a woman aged 40 to 50 in good health and CMV-seronegative. Each CDR3 is given with its conserved first and last residue. The order of the fields is J gene, clone size, V gene, D gene, CDR3 protein, CDR3 DNA. D genes are given only for firm matches. Clone sizes are given selectively: once, few, many, or a class where the clone is expanded.

TRBJ2-3 | NA | TRBV5-6 | NA | CASSFQGLPTDTQYF | TGTGCCAGCAGCTTCCAAGGACTACCCACAGATACGCAGTATTTT
TRBJ1-2 | NA | TRBV2 | TRBD1 | CASKRDRDNSYTF | TGTGCCAGCAAAAGGGACAGGGACAACAGCTACACCTTC
TRBJ2-7 | NA | TRBV7-8 | NA | CASSLARAGEQYF | TGTGCCAGCAGCTTAGCGAGGGCCGGGGAGCAGTACTTC
TRBJ1-1 | NA | TRBV5-6 | TRBD1 | CASSHTGQGTEAFF | TGTGCCAGCAGCCACACTGGACAGGGGACGGAAGCTTTCTTT
TRBJ2-3 | NA | TRBV9 | NA | CASSEEIYTDTQYF | TGTGCCAGCAGCGAGGAGATATACACAGATACGCAGTATTTT
TRBJ1-1 | once | TRBV7-9 | NA | CASSSRSSRNTEAFF | TGTGCGAGCAGCAGCCGATCTTCGAGGAACACTGAAGCTTTCTTT
TRBJ1-5 | NA | TRBV6-5 | NA | CASSSLAGNQPQHF | TGTGCCAGCAGTTCCCTGGCCGGGAATCAGCCCCAGCATTTT
TRBJ2-3 | once | TRBV11-3 | NA | CASSLSSDTQYF | TGTGCCAGCAGTTTGTCCTCAGATACGCAGTATTTT
TRBJ1-2 | few | TRBV6-1 | NA | CASSTHRAGYGYTF | TGTGCCAGCAGTACCCACAGGGCCGGCTATGGCTACACCTTC
TRBJ2-2 | NA | TRBV10-3 | NA | CASKAGWNTGELFF | TGTGCCTCGAAAGCAGGGTGGAACACCGGGGAGCTGTTTTTT
TRBJ1-2 | few | TRBV16 | TRBD1 | CASTQTGIGNYGYTF | TGTGCCAGCACCCAGACAGGGATCGGGAACTATGGCTACACCTTC
TRBJ2-3 | NA | TRBV7-6 | TRBD2 | CASSVRGGETDTQYF | TGTGCCAGCAGCGTACGGGGGGGCGAGACAGATACGCAGTATTTT
TRBJ2-5 | few | TRBV19 | TRBD1 | CASWDRVEETQYF | TGTGCCAGCTGGGACAGGGTGGAGGAGACCCAGTACTTC
TRBJ2-1 | NA | TRBV6-5 | NA | CASSTGFQYNEQFF | TGTGCCAGTTCAACAGGGTTTCAGTACAATGAGCAGTTCTTC
TRBJ2-7 | NA | TRBV5-8 | TRBD1 | CASSFGQGNLHEQYF | TGTGCCAGCAGCTTTGGACAGGGGAATCTCCACGAGCAGTACTTC
TRBJ2-7 | NA | TRBV6-5 | TRBD2 | CASSRGLAERYEQYF | TGTGCCAGCAGTCGCGGACTAGCGGAACGCTACGAGCAGTACTTC